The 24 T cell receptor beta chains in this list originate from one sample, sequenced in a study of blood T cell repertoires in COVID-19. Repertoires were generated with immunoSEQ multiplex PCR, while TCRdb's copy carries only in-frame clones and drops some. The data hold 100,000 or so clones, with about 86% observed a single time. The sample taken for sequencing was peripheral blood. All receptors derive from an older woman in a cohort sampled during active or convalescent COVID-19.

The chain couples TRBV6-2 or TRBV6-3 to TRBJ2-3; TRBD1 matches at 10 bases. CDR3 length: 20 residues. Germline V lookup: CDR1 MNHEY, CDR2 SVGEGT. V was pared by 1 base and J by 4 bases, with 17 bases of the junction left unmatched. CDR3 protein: CASSYFGFSRQGAGADTQYF. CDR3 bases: TGTGCCAGCAGTTACTTTGGGTTCTCCAGACAGGGGGCCGGTGCAGATACGCAGTATTTT.

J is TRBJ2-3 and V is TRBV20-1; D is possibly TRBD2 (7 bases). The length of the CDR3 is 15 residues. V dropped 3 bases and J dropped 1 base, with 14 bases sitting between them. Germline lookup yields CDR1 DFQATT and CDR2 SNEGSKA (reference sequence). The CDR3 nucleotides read TGCAGTGCTAGTAAAAGAGGGGGGGGCACAGATACGCAGTATTTT. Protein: CSASKRGGGTDTQYF.

CDR3 bases: TGTGCCTGGAGTGCCTCGGCGGGCAGCTCTGGAAACACCATATATTTT. This sequence encodes CAWSASAGSSGNTIYF. The V call is TRBV30, the J call TRBJ1-3, with no clear D. Trimming stripped 1 base from V and 0 bases from J, with 13 bases between. The CDR3 has 16 amino acids. CDR1 is GTSNPN, CDR2 SVGIG, per germline (reference sequence). Full variable domain (rest looked up from reference TRBV30 and TRBJ1-3): SQTIHQWPATLVQPVGSPLSLECTVEGTSNPNLYWYRQAAGRGLQLLFYSVGIGQISSEVPQNLSASRPQDRQFILSSKKLLLSDSGFYLCAWSASAGSSGNTIYFGEGSWLTVV.

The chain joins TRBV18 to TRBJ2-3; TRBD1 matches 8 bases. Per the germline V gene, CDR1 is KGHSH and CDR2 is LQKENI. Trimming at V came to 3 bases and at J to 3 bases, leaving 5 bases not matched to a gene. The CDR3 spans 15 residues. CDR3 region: CASSPGQGTTDTQYF. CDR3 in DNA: TGTGCCAGCTCACCCGGACAGGGCACTACAGATACGCAGTATTTT.

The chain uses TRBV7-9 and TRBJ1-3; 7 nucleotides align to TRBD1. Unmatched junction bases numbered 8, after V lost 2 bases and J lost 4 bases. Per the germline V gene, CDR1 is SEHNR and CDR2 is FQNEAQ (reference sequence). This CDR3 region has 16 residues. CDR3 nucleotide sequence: TGTGCCAGCAGCTTACTTCACAGGGGAGCCGGAAACACCATATATTTT. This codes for CASSLLHRGAGNTIYF.

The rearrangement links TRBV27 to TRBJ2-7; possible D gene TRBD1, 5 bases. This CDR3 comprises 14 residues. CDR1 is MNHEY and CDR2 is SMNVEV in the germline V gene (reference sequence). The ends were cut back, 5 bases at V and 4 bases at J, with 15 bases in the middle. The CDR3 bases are TGTGCCAGCAGTCCATTGGGGCCGAATTACGAGCAGTACTTC. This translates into CASSPLGPNYEQYF.

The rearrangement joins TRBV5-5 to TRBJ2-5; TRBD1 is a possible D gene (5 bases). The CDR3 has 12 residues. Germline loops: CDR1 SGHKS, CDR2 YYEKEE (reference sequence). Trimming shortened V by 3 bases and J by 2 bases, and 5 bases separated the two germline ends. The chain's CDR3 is CASSWTQETQYF. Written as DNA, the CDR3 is TGTGCCAGCAGCTGGACACAAGAGACCCAGTACTTC.

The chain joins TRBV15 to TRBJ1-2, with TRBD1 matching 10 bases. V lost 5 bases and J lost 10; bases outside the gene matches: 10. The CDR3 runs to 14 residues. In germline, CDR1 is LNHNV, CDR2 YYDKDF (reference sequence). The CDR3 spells CATSEMGTGVDYTF. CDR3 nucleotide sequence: TGTGCCACCAGCGAGATGGGGACAGGGGTTGACTACACCTTC.

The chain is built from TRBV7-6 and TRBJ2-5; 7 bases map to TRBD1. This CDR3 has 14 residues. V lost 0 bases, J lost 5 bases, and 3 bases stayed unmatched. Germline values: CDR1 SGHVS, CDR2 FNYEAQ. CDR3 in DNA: TGTGCCAGCAGCTTAGCGGACAGGAAGGAGACCCAGTACTTC. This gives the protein CASSLADRKETQYF.

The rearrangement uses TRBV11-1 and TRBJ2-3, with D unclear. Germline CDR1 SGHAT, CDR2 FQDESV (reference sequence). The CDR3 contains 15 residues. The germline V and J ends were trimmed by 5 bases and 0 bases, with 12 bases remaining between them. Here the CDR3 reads CASSPDTASTDTQYF. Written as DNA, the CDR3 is TGTGCCAGCAGCCCCGACACGGCTAGCACAGATACGCAGTATTTT.

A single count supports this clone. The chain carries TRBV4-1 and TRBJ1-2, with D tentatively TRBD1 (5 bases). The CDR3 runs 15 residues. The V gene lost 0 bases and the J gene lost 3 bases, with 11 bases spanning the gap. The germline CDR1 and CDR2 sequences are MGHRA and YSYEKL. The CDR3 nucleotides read TGCGCCAGCAGCCAAGATCAGGGTTTGGACTATGGCTACACCTTC. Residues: CASSQDQGLDYGYTF.

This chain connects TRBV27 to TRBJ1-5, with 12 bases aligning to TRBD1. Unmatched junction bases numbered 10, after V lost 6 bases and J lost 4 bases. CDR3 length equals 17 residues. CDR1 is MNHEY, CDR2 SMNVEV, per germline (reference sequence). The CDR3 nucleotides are TGTGCCAGCAGCTTCTCCGGGACAGGGGGCTGGAATCAGCCCCAGCATTTT. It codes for CASSFSGTGGWNQPQHF.

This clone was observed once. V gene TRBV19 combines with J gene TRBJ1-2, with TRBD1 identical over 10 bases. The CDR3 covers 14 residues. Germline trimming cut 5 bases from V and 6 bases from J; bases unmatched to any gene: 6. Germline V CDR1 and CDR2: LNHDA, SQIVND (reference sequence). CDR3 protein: CASSPGQGLNGYTF. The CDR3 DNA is TGTGCCAGTAGTCCGGGACAGGGGCTCAATGGCTACACCTTC.

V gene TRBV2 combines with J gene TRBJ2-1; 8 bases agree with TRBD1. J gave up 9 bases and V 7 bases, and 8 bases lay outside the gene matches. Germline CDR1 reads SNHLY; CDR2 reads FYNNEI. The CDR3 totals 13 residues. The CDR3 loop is CASKSRTGLEQFF. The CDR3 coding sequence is TGTGCCAGCAAGTCGAGGACAGGGCTTGAGCAGTTCTTC. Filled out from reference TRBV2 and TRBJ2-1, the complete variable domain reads EPEVTQTPSHQVTQMGQEVILRCVPISNHLYFYWYRQILGQKVEFLVSFYNNEISEKSEIFDDQFSVERPDGSNFTLKIRSTKLEDSAMYFCASKSRTGLEQFFGPGTRLTVL.

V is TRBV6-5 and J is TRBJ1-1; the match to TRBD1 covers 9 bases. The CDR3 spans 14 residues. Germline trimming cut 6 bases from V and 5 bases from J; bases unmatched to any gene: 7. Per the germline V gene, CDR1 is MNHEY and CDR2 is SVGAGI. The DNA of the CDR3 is TGTGCCAGCAGCCGGGACAGGGAAGGAACTGAAGCTTTCTTT. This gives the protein CASSRDREGTEAFF.

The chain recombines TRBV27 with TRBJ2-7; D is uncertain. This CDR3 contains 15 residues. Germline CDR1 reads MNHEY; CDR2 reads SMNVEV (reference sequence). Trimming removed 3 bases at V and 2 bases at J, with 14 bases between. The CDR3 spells CASSFLQTIPYEQYF. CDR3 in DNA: TGTGCCAGCAGTTTCCTACAGACCATCCCCTACGAGCAGTACTTC.

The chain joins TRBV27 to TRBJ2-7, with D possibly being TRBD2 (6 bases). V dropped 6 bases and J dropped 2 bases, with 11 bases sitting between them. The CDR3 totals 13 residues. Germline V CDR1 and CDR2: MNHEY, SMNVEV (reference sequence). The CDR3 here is CASRRDGPYEQYF. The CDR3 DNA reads TGTGCCAGCAGGCGGGACGGACCCTACGAGCAGTACTTC.

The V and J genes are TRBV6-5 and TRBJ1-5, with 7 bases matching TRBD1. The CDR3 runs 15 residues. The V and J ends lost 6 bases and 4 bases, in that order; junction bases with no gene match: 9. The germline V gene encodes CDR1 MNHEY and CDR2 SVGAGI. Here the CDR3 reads CASSAGTARNQPQHF. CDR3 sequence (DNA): TGTGCCAGCAGCGCTGGGACAGCTAGAAATCAGCCCCAGCATTTT.

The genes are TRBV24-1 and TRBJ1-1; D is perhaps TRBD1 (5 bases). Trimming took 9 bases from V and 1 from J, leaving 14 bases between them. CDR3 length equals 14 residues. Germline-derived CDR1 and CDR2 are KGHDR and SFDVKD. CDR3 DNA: TGTGCCACCTCTTGGGGCAGGGAGAACACTGAAGCTTTCTTT. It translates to CATSWGRENTEAFF.

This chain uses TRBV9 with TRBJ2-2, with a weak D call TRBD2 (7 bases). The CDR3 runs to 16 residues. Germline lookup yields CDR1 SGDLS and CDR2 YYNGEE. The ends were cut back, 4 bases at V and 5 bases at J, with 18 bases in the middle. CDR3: CASSPGSGGWTGELFF. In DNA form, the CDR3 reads TGTGCCAGCAGCCCCGGTTCGGGGGGCTGGACCGGGGAGCTGTTTTTT.

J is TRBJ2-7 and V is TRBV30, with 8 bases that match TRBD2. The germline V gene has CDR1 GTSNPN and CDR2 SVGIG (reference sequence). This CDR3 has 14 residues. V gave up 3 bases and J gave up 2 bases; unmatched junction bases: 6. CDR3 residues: CAWRRTGLAYEQYF. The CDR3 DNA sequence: TGTGCCTGGAGAAGGACGGGACTAGCCTACGAGCAGTACTTC.

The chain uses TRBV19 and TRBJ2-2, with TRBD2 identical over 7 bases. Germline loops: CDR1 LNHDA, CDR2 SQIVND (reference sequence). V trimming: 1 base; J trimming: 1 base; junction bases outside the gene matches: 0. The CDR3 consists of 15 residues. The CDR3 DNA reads TGTGCCAGTAGTATAGCGGGGGGGAACACCGGGGAGCTGTTTTTT. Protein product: CASSIAGGNTGELFF.

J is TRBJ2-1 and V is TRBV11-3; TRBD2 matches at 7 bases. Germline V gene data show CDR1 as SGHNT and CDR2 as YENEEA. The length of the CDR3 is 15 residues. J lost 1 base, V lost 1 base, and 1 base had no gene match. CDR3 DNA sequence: TGTGCCAGCAGCTTAGGGGAGGGTTCCTACAATGAGCAGTTCTTC. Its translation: CASSLGEGSYNEQFF.

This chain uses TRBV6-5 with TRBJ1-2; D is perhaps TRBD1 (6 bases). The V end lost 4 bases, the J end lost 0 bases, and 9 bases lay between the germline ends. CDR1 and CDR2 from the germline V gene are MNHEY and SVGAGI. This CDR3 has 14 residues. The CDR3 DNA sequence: TGTGCCAGCAGTTTGGACAGTTCTAACTATGGCTACACCTTC. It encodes CASSLDSSNYGYTF.